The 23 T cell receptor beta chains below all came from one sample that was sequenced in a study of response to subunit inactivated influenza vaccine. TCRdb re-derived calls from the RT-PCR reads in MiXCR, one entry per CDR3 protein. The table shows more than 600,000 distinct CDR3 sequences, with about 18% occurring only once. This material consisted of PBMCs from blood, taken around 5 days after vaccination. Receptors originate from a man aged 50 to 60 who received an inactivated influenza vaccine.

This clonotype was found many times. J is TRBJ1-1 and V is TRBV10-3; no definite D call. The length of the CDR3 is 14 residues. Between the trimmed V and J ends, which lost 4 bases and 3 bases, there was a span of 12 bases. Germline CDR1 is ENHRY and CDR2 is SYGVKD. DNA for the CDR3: TGTGCCATCAGTGGGAGAGGGTTAGACACTGAAGCTTTCTTT. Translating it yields CAISGRGLDTEAFF.

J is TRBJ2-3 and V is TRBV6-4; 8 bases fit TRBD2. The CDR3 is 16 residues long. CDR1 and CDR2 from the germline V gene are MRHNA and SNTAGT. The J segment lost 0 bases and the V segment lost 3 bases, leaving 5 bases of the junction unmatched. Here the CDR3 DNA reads TGTGCCAGCAGTGAGGCAGCGGGAGTAAGCACAGATACGCAGTATTTT. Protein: CASSEAAGVSTDTQYF.

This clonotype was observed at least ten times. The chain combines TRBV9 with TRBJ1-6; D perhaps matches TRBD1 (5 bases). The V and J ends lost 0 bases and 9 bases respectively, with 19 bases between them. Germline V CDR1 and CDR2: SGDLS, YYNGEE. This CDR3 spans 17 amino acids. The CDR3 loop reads CASSVEPTVNLGSPLHF. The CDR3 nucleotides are TGTGCCAGCAGCGTAGAGCCGACAGTTAATCTGGGTTCACCCCTCCACTTT.

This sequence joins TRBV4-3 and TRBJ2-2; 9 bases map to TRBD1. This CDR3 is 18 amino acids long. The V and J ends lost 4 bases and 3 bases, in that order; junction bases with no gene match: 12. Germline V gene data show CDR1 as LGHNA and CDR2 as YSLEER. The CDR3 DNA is TGCGCCAGCAGCCGGTCTCCTCACCGGGACAGGGACACCGGGGAGCTGTTTTTT. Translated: CASSRSPHRDRDTGELFF.

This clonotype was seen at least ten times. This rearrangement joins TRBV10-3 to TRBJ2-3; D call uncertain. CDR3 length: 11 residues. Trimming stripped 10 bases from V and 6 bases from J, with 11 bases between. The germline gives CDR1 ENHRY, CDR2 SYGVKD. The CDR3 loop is CATGLLDTQYF. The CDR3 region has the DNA TGTGCCACCGGGTTATTGGATACGCAGTATTTT.

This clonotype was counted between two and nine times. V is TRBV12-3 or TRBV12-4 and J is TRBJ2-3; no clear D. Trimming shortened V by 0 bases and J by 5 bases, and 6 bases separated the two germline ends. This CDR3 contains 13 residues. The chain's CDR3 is CASSLALGDTQYF. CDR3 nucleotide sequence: TGTGCCAGCAGTTTAGCGCTAGGAGATACGCAGTATTTT.

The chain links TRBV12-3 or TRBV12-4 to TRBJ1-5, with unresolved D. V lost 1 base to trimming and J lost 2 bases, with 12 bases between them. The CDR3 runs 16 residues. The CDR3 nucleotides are TGTGCCAGCAGTTTAGAAGCGCGGACGGGCAATCAGCCCCAGCATTTT. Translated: CASSLEARTGNQPQHF.

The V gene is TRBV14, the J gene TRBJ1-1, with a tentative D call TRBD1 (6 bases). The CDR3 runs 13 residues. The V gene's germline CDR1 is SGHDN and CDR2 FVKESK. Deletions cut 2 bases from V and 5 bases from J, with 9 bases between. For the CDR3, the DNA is TGTGCCAGCAGCCAACAGGGGAGAACTGAAGCTTTCTTT. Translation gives CASSQQGRTEAFF.

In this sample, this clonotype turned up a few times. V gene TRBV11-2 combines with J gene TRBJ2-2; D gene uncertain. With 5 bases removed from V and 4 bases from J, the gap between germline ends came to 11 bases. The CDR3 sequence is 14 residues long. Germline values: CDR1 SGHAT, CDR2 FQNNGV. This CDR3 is CASSPRPSTGELFF. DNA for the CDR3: TGTGCCAGCAGCCCACGGCCGAGCACCGGGGAGCTGTTTTTT.

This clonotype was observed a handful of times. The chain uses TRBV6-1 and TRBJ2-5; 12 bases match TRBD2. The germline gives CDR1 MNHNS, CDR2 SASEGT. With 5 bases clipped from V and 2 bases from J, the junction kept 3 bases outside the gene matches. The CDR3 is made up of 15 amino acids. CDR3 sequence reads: CASSTLAGGQETQYF. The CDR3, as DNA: TGTGCCAGCAGTACACTAGCGGGGGGACAAGAGACCCAGTACTTC.

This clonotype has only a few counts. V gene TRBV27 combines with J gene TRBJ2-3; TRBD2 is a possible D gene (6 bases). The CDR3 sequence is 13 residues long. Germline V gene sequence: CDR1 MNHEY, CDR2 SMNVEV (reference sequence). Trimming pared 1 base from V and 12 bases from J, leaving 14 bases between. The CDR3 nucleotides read TGTGCCAGCAGTTTATTGGCGGGAAGATCTCAGTATTTT. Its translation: CASSLLAGRSQYF.

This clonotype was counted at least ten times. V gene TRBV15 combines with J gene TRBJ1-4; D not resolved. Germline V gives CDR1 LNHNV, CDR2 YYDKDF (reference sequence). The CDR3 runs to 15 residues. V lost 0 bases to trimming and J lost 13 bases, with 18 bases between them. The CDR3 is CATSRDLNSPDGLFF. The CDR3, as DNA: TGTGCCACCAGCAGAGATTTAAATAGTCCGGATGGACTGTTTTTT.

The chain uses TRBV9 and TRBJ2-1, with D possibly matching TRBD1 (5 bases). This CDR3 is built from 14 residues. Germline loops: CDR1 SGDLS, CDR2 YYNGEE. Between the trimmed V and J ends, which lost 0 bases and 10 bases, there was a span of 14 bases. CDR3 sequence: CASSVASIGVEQFF. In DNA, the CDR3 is TGTGCCAGCAGCGTAGCGTCTATAGGGGTCGAGCAGTTCTTC.

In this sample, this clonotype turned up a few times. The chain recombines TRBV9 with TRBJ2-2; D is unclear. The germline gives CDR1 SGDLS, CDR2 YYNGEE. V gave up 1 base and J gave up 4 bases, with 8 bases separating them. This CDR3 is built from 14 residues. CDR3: CASSVRAATGELFF. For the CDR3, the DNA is TGTGCCAGCAGCGTACGGGCCGCCACCGGGGAGCTGTTTTTT.

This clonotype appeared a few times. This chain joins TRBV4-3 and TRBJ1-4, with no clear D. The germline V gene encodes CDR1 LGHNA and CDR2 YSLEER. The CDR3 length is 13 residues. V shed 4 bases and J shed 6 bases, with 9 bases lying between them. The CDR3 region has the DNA TGCGCCAGCAGCCTCCGACCGGATGAAAAACTGTTTTTT. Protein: CASSLRPDEKLFF.

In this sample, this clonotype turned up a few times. CDR3 in amino acids: CASSPKTLKYEQYF. DNA of the CDR3: TGTGCCAGCAGCCCAAAAACACTTAAGTACGAGCAGTACTTC. V and J are TRBV7-2 and TRBJ2-7; D uncertain. Germline CDR1 and CDR2: SGHTA and FQGNSA. The V end lost 5 bases, the J end lost 4 bases, and 15 bases lay between the germline ends. The CDR3 consists of 14 residues.

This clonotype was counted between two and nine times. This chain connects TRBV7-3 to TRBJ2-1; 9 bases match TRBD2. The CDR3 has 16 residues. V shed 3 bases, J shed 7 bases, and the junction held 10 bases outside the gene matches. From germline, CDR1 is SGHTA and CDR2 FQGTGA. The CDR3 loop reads CASSFGAGGMDNEQFF. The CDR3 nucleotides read TGTGCCAGCAGCTTCGGAGCGGGAGGTATGGATAATGAGCAGTTCTTC.

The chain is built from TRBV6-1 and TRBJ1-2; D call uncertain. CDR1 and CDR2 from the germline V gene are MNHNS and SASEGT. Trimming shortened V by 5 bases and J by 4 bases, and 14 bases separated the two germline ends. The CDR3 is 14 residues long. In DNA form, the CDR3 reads TGTGCCAGCAGTCCCGTAGCGACGACCTATGGCTACACCTTC. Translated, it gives CASSPVATTYGYTF.

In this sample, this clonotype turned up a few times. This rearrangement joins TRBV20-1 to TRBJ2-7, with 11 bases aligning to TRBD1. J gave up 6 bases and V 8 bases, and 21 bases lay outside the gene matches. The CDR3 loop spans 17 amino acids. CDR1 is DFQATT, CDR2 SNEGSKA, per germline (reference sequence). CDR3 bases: TGCAGTTCTCCCGGGACAGGGGGTTCCGCTGCCCATTCCGAGCAGTACTTC. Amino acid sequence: CSSPGTGGSAAHSEQYF.

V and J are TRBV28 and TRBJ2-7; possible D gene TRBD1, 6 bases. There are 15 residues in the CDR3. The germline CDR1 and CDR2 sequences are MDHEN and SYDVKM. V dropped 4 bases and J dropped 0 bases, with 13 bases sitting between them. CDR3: CASSWGQGNSYEQYF. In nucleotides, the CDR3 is TGTGCCAGCAGTTGGGGTCAGGGGAACTCCTACGAGCAGTACTTC.

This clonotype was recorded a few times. The CDR3: CASSYRLGTSMNTEAFF. For the CDR3, the DNA is TGTGCCAGCAGTTACCGGCTGGGGACCTCCATGAACACTGAAGCTTTCTTT. V usage is TRBV6-5 and J usage is TRBJ1-1; D possibly corresponds to TRBD1 (5 bases). Trimming took 2 bases from V and 0 from J, leaving 16 bases between them. This CDR3 is built from 17 residues. Germline-derived CDR1 and CDR2 are MNHEY and SVGAGI.

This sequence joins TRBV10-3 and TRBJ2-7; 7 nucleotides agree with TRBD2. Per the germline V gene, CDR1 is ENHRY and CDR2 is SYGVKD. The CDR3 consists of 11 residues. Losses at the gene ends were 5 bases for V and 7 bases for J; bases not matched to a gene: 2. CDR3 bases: TGTGCCATCAGTACCGGGGGGGAGCAGTACTTC. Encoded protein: CAISTGGEQYF.

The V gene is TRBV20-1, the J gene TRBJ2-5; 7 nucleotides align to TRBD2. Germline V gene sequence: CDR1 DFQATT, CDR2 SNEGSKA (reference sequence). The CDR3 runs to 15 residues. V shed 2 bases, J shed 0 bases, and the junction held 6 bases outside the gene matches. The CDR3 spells CSARRSSGHQETQYF. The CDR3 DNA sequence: TGCAGTGCTAGACGATCTAGCGGACACCAAGAGACCCAGTACTTC.